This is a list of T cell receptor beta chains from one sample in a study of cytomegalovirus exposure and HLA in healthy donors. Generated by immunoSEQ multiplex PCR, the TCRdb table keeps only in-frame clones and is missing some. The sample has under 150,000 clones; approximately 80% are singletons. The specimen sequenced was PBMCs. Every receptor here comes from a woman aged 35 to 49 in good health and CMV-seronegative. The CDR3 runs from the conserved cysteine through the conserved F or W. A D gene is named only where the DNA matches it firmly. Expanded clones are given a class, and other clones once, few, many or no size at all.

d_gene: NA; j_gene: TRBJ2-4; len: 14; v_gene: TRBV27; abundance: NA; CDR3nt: TGTGCCAGCAGTTTCAGCGGTCTGCAAAACATTCAGTACTTC; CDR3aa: CASSFSGLQNIQYF
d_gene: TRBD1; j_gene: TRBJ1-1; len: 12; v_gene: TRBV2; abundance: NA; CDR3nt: TGTGCCAACGGACAGGGGTGGACTGAAGCTTTCTTT; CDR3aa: CANGQGWTEAFF
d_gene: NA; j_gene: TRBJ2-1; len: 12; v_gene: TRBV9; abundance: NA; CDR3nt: TGTGCCAGCAGCGTAGAAGAGGGTGAGCAGTTCTTC; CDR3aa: CASSVEEGEQFF
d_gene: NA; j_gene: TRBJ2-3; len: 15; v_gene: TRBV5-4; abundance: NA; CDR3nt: TGTGCCAGCAGCTTCCGGCGGGACCACACAGATACGCAGTATTTT; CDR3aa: CASSFRRDHTDTQYF
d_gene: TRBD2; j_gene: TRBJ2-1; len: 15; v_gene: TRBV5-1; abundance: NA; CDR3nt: TGCGCCAGCAGCTCGGCTAGCGGGGACTACAATGAGCAGTTCTTC; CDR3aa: CASSSASGDYNEQFF
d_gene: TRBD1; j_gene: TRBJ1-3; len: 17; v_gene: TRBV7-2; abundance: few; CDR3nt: TGTGCCAGCAGCTTAGAGGGACAGAGGGCCTCTGGAAACACCATATATTTT; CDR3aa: CASSLEGQRASGNTIYF
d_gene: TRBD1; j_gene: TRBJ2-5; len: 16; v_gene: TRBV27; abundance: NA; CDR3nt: TGTGCCAGCAGAGCCCGGGGGACAGGTCTCCAAGAGACCCAGTACTTC; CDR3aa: CASRARGTGLQETQYF
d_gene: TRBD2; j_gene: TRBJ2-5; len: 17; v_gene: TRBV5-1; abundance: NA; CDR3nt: TGCGCCAGCAGGGCCGGGACTAGCGGGGGGGCGGAAGAGACCCAGTACTTC; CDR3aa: CASRAGTSGGAEETQYF
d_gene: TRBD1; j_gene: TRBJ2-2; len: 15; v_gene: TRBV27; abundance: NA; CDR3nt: TGTGCCAGCAGTTCCGGGACAGGGTACACCGGGGAGCTGTTTTTT; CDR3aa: CASSSGTGYTGELFF
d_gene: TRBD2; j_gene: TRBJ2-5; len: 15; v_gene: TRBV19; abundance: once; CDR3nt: TGTGCCAGTAGTCACATAGCGGGGGGCCAAGAGACCCAGTACTTC; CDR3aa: CASSHIAGGQETQYF
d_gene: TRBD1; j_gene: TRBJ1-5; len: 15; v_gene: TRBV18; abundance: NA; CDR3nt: TGTGCCAGCTCACTAGGGACAGGGGGTAATCAGCCCCAGCATTTT; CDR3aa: CASSLGTGGNQPQHF
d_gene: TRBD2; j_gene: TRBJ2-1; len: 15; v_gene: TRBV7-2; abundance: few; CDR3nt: TGTGCCAGCAGCTCCTTCGCGGGGGGCCCCAATGAGCAGTTCTTC; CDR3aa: CASSSFAGGPNEQFF
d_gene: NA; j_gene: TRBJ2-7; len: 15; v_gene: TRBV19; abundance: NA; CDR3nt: TGTGCCAGTAGTATAGGGAGACAGGTCGAATACGAGCAGTACTTC; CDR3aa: CASSIGRQVEYEQYF
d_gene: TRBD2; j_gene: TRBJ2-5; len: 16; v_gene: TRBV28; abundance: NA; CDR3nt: TGTGCCAGCAGACCGACTAGCGGCTATACCCAAGAGACCCAGTACTTC; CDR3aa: CASRPTSGYTQETQYF
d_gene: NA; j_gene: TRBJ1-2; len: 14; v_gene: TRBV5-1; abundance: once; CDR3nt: TGCGCCAGCAGCTCGGAAGGAGGTAACTATGGCTACACCTTC; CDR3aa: CASSSEGGNYGYTF
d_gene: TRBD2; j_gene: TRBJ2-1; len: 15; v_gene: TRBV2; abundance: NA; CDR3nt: TGTGCCAGCAGTGAAATAAGCGGGGGGGCGGGTGAGCAGTTCTTC; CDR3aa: CASSEISGGAGEQFF
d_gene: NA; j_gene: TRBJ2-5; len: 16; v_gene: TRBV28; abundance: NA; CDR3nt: TGTGCCAGCACCCTAGGGGCGGGATGGGTCCAAGAGACCCAGTACTTC; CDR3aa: CASTLGAGWVQETQYF
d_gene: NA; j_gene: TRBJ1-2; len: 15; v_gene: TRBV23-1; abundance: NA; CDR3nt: TGCGCCAGCAGTCGCCAGTTCAGGGTAGGCTATGGCTACACCTTC; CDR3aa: CASSRQFRVGYGYTF
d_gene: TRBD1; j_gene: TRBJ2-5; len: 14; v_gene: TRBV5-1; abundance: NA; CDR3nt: TGCGCCAGCAGCTCCTTGGGACAGCAAGAGACCCAGTACTTC; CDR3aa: CASSSLGQQETQYF
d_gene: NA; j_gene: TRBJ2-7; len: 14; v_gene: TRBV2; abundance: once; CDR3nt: TGTGCCAGCAGTGGGAGCGGGACAATCTACGAGCAGTACTTC; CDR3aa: CASSGSGTIYEQYF
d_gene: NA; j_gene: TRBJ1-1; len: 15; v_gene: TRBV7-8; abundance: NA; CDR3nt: TGTGCCAGCAGCTTAGATATGGGGGCGAACACTGAAGCTTTCTTT; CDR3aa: CASSLDMGANTEAFF
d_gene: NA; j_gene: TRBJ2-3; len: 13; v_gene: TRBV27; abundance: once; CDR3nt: TGTGCCAGCTGGGCGGGAACGGGAGATACGCAGTATTTT; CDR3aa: CASWAGTGDTQYF
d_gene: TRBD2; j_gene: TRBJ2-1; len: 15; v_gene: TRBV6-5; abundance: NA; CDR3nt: TGTGCCAGCAGTCGACTAGCGGGGGGGTGCAATGAGCAGTTCTTC; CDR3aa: CASSRLAGGCNEQFF
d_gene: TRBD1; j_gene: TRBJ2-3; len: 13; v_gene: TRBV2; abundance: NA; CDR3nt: TGTGCCAGCAAACCCGACAGGGAAAATACGCAGTATTTT; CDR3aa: CASKPDRENTQYF
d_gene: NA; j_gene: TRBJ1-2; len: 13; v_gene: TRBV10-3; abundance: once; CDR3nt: TGTGCCATCAGTGTCCCGGGGTCGGGTGGCTACACCTTC; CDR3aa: CAISVPGSGGYTF
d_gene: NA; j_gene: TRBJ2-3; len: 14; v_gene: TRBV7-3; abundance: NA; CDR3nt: TGTGCCAGCGGGGGAGGAACTTCCACAGATACGCAGTATTTT; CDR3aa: CASGGGTSTDTQYF
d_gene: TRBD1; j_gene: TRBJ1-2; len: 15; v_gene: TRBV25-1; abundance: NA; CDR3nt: TGTGCCAGCAGTGAATCCAACAGGGGAAACTATGGCTACACCTTC; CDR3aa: CASSESNRGNYGYTF
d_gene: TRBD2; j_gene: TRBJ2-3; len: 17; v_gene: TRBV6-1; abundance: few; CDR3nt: TGTGCCAGCAGTGCCGTCCTAGCGGGAGCTAGCACAGATACGCAGTATTTT; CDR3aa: CASSAVLAGASTDTQYF
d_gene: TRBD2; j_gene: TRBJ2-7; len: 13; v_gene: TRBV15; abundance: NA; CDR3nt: TGTGCCACTAACCGGGACTACTCCTACGAGCAGTACTTC; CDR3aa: CATNRDYSYEQYF
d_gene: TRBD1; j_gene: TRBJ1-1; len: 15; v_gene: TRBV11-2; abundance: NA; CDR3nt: TGTGCCAGCAGCGACAGGGGAAGTAACCGCGCTGAAGCTTTCTTT; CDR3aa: CASSDRGSNRAEAFF
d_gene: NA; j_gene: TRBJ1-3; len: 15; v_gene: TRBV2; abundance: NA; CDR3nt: TGTGCCAGCAGCCTCGACACGGGAAGGGGAAACACCATATATTTT; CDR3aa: CASSLDTGRGNTIYF
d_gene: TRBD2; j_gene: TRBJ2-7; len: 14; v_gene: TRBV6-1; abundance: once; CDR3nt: TGTGCCAGCAGTGACCTTACTAGCGGGAGCGAGCAGTACTTC; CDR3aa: CASSDLTSGSEQYF
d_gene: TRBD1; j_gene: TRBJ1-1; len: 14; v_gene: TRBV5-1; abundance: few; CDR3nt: TGCGCCAGCAGCACACAGGGGGTTAACACTGAAGCTTTCTTT; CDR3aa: CASSTQGVNTEAFF
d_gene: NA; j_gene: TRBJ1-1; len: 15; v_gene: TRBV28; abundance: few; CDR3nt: TGTGCCAGCAGTCCCCTCCCCAGGGCAAACACTGAAGCTTTCTTT; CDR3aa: CASSPLPRANTEAFF
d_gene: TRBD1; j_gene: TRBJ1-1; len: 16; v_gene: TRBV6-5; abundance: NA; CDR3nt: TGTGCCAGCAGTTACTGGACAGGGGGCGCGAACACTGAAGCTTTCTTT; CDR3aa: CASSYWTGGANTEAFF
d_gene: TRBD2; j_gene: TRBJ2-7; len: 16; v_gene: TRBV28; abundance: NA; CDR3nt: TGTGCCAGCAGTTTAGGAAGGAGGGAGGGCCTATACGAGCAGTACTTC; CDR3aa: CASSLGRREGLYEQYF
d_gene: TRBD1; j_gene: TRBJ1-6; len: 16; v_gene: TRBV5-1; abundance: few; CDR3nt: TGCGCCAGCAGCCCTATTTCGACAGGGACTAATTCACCCCTCCACTTT; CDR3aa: CASSPISTGTNSPLHF
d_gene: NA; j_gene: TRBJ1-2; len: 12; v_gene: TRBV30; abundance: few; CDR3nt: TGTGCCTGGAGTGTCTTCAGGGGAGGCTACACCTTC; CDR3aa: CAWSVFRGGYTF
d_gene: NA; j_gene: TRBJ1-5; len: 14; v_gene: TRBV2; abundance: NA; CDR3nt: TGTGCCAGCAGCCCGGACAGTAACAGTCAGCCCCAGCATTTT; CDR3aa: CASSPDSNSQPQHF
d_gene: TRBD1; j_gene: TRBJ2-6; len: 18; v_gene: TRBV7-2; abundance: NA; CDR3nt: TGTGCCAGCAGCTTAGTGTCAGGGGGCACTTCTGGGGCCAACGGCCTGACTTTC; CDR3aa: CASSLVSGGTSGANGLTF
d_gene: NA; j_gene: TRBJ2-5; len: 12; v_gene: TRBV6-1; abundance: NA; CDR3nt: TGTGCCAGCACACTAGCACAAGAGACCCAGTACTTC; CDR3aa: CASTLAQETQYF
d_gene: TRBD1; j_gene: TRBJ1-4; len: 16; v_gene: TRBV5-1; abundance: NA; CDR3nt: TGCGCCAGCAGCTTCGAACCGACAGGGGAGAATGAAAAACTGTTTTTT; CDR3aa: CASSFEPTGENEKLFF
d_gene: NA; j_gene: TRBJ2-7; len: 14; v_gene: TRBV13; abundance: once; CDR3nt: TGTGCCAGCAGCTTAGGCGGAGGGTACCACGAGCAGTACTTC; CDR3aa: CASSLGGGYHEQYF
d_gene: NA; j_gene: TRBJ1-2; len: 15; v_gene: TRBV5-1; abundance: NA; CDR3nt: TGCGCCAGCAGCTTCAGACACCCCTGGGACTATGGCTACACCTTC; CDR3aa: CASSFRHPWDYGYTF
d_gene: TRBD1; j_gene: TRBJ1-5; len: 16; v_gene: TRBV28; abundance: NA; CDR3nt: TGTGCCAGCAGTCCCCGCCCGGACAGGGTCCGGCAGCCCCAGCATTTT; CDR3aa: CASSPRPDRVRQPQHF
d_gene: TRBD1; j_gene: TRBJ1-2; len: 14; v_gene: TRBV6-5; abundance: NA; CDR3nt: TGTGCCAGCAGTATAAGGGGGCGAGACTATGGCTACACCTTC; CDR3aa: CASSIRGRDYGYTF
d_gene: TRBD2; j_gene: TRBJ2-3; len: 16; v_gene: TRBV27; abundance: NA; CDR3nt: TGTGCCAGCAGTACTAGCGGGGGGCCTGGCACAGATACGCAGTATTTT; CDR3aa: CASSTSGGPGTDTQYF
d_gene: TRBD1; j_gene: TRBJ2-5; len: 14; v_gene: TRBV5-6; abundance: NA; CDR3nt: TGTGCCAGCAGGCAGACAGGGGAGTCGGAGACCCAGTACTTC; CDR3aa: CASRQTGESETQYF
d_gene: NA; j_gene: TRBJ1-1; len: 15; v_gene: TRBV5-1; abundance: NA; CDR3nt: TGCGCCAGCAGCTTGGCTGGCCCTTCCAACACTGAAGCTTTCTTT; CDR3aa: CASSLAGPSNTEAFF
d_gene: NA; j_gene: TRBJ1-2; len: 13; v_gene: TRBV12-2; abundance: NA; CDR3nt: TGTGCAAGTCGCCCCCTTTTAGTGGATGGCTACACCTTC; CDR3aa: CASRPLLVDGYTF
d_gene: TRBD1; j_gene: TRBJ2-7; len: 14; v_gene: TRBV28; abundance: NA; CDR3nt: TGTGCCAGCAGAACGACAGGGGGCTCAGGCGAGCAGTACTTC; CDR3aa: CASRTTGGSGEQYF
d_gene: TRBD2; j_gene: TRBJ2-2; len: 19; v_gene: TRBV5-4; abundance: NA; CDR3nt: TGTGCCAGCAGCTTGGCGCTGAACAGACTAGCCTCGAACACCGGGGAGCTGTTTTTT; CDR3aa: CASSLALNRLASNTGELFF
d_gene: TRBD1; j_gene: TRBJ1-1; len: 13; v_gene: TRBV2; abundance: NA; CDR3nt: TGTGCCAGCAGGGGACAGGTGACCCCTGAAGCTTTCTTT; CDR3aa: CASRGQVTPEAFF
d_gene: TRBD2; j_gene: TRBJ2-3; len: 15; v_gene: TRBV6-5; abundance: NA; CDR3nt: TGTGCCAGCAGTTACTCGGGACTAGCAAGCGATACGCAGTATTTT; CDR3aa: CASSYSGLASDTQYF
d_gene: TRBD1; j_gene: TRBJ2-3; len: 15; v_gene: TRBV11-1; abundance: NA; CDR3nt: TGTGCCAGCAGCCGGACAGGGTCTAGCCCAGATACGCAGTATTTT; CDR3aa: CASSRTGSSPDTQYF
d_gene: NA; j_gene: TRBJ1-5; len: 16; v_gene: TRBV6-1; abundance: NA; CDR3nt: TGTGCCAGCAGTGAAGCCCCGGGGAATAGCAATCAGCCCCAGCATTTT; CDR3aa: CASSEAPGNSNQPQHF
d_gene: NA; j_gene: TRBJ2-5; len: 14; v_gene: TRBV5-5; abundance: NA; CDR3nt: TGTGCCAGCAGTTCTGTGGGGGGCCAAGAGACCCAGTACTTC; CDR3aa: CASSSVGGQETQYF
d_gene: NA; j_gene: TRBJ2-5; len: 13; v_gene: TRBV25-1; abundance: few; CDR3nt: TGTGCCAGCAGAAGCAGGGGCAAAGAGACCCAGTACTTC; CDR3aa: CASRSRGKETQYF
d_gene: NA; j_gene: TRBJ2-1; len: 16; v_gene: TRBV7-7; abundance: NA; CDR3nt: TGTGCCAGCAGCTTAGGAAGGACAGCGGCCTACAATGAGCAGTTCTTC; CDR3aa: CASSLGRTAAYNEQFF
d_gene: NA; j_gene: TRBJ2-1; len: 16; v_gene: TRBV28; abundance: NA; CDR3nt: TGTGCCAGCAGTCGAAGCCTCGGGGGTACCTACAATGAGCAGTTCTTC; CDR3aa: CASSRSLGGTYNEQFF